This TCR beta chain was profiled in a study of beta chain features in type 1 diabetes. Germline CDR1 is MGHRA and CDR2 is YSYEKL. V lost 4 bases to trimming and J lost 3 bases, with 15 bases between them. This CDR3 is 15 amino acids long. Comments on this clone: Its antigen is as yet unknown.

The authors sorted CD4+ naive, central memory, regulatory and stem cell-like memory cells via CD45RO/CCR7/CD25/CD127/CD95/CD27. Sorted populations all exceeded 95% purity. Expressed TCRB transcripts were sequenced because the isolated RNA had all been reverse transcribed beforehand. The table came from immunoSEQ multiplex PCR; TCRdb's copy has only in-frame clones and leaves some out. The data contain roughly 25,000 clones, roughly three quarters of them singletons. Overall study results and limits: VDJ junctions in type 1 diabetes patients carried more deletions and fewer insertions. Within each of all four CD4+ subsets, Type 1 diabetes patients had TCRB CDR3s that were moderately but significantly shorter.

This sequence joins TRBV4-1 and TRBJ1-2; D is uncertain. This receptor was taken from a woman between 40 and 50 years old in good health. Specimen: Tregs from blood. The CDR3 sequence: CASSLGLGLDYGYTF. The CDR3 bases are TGCGCCAGCAGCCTTGGACTAGGTCTAGACTATGGCTACACCTTC.